This T cell receptor (beta chain) was found in a study of blood T cell repertoires in COVID-19. Study-level background: Some COVID-19 samples were acute and others convalescent; all came from the United States, Italy and Spain. T cells, B-cell-depleted T cells, or PBMCs provided the cDNA or gDNA that served as material.

The germline gives CDR1 SGHRS, CDR2 YFSETQ. Between the trimmed V and J ends, which lost 4 bases and 2 bases, there was a span of 16 bases. CDR3 length equals 16 residues. TCRdb's table, derived via immunoSEQ multiplex PCR, lists solely in-frame clones and lacks some. Among hundreds of thousands of clones listed, 80% to 90% were seen once. This chain links TRBV5-1 with TRBJ1-3, with a weak D call TRBD1 (6 bases). The sequence was collected from a woman in her fifties or sixties with acute or convalescent COVID-19. The specimen sequenced was peripheral blood. The CDR3 DNA reads as TGCGCCAGCAGCCCGCGGGTGGGGGCTGCTGGAAACACCATATATTTT. Residues: CASSPRVGAAGNTIYF.